This T cell receptor beta chain was recovered during a study of CD8 T cells in Susac syndrome. V lost 2 bases, J lost 6 bases, and 18 bases lay in between. CDR3 length: 16 residues. Germline CDR1 reads SGHDN; CDR2 reads FVKESK. Random hexamers were used to reverse transcribe the RNA input (about 0.5 to 1 ug). With immunoSEQ multiplex PCR, TCR beta CDR3 was amplified across 54 Vbeta and 13 Jbeta. Via MiXCR, TCRdb re-called the immunoSEQ multiplex PCR reads, giving one row per CDR3 protein. Seen here are approximately 120,000 distinct CDR3 sequences, 90% to 96% observed once, and the top ten hold more than 0.095%. TCR beta from blood CD8+ and CD4+ T cells was sequenced. Purification of the CD8+ and CD4+ T cells relied on negative isolation, and TEMRA cells underwent FACS enrichment.

Sequenced material: CD4+ T cells from PBMCs. The clonotype was recovered from a human donor in good health. The J gene is TRBJ2-3, the V gene TRBV14, with a tentative D call TRBD1 (6 bases). The CDR3 protein is CASSQKPRTEQDTQYF. CDR3 coding DNA: TGTGCCAGCAGCCAAAAGCCACGGACAGAGCAGGATACGCAGTATTTT.